Listed below are T cell receptor beta chains from one sample, sequenced in a study of CD8 T cells in Susac syndrome. Via MiXCR, TCRdb re-called the immunoSEQ multiplex PCR reads, giving one row per CDR3 protein. The profile shows some 75,000 distinct CDR3 sequences, about 93% of them singletons. The sample consisted of CD8+ T cells from PBMCs. Source of these receptors: a human donor with Susac syndrome. Each CDR3 is given with its conserved first and last residue. A D gene is named only where the DNA matches it firmly. Some rows mark clone size as missing; the rest say once, few, many or name a class of expanded clone.

V	J	D	size	DNA	CDR3
TRBV15	TRBJ1-1	TRBD1	.	TGTGCCACCAGCAGAGACAGGGGGCACACTGAAGCTTTCTTT	CATSRDRGHTEAFF
TRBV2	TRBJ2-1	TRBD2	.	TGTGCCAGCAACACCCCGGGACTAGCGGGGGAAAATGAGCAGTTCTTC	CASNTPGLAGENEQFF
TRBV5-6	TRBJ1-5	TRBD1	.	TGTGCCAGCAGCCTGGACAGGAGTAGCAATCAGCCCCAGCATTTT	CASSLDRSSNQPQHF
TRBV6-1	TRBJ2-1	TRBD2	.	TGTGCCAGCACCTCCACCTCTGGGCGGGAGGGCCACTACAATGAGCAGTTCTTC	CASTSTSGREGHYNEQFF
TRBV6-1	TRBJ2-1	TRBD2	.	TGTGCCAGCAGTATAGCGGGCTCCTACAATGAGCAGTTCTTC	CASSIAGSYNEQFF
TRBV27	TRBJ2-1	TRBD1	.	TGTGCCAGCAGCTTGGACAGGGGATACGATGAGCAGTTCTTC	CASSLDRGYDEQFF
TRBV18	TRBJ1-1	.	.	TGTGCCATCAGCAAGGGGCCGAACACTGAAGCTTTCTTT	CAISKGPNTEAFF
TRBV5-1	TRBJ2-5	TRBD2	.	TGCGCCAGCAGCTTAGCAGCGGGAGAGGCGGAGACCCAGTACTTC	CASSLAAGEAETQYF
TRBV20-1	TRBJ1-5	.	.	TGCAGTGCTAGATACAGCAATCAGCCCCAGCATTTT	CSARYSNQPQHF
TRBV15	TRBJ2-2	TRBD1	.	TGTGCCACCAGCATAGACAGGGGGCATTCCGGGGAGCTGTTTTTT	CATSIDRGHSGELFF
TRBV2	TRBJ1-6	.	.	TGTGCCAGCACTAAGGATGGATTACCCCTCCACTTT	CASTKDGLPLHF
TRBV18	TRBJ1-2	.	.	TGTGCCAGCTCACCAGTGGGCACCTATGGCTACACCTTC	CASSPVGTYGYTF
TRBV4-3	TRBJ2-3	.	.	TGCGCCAGCAGCCAAGTCGGGTCGGTGGATGAGGGCCCCACAGATACGCAGTATTTT	CASSQVGSVDEGPTDTQYF
TRBV5-1	TRBJ2-3	TRBD1	.	TGCGCCAGCAGCTCATGGACAGGGGAACCAGATACGCAGTATTTT	CASSSWTGEPDTQYF
TRBV7-9	TRBJ1-2	.	.	TGTGCCAGCAGCGCCTCGGAGACAGTCTATGGCTACACCTTC	CASSASETVYGYTF
TRBV6-4	TRBJ2-1	.	.	TGTGCCAGCAGAAGGGCGAGCTCCTACAATGAGCAGTTCTTC	CASRRASSYNEQFF
TRBV12-3/TRBV12-4	TRBJ2-7	.	.	TGTGCCAGCACCTTAGGGCTTCTCTACGAGCAGTACTTC	CASTLGLLYEQYF
TRBV12-5	TRBJ2-2	.	once	TGTGCTAGTGCCTTAAGATCCGGGCCTCCCTCTGGCACCGGGGAGCTGTTTTTT	CASALRSGPPSGTGELFF
TRBV28	TRBJ1-2	TRBD1	.	TGTGCCAGCAGGCCTGGAGAGGGGGCCTATGGCTACACCTTC	CASRPGEGAYGYTF
TRBV7-3	TRBJ1-1	.	.	TGTGCCAGCAGCCCGTCCAGGAACACTGAAGTTTTCTTT	CASSPSRNTEVFF
TRBV28	TRBJ2-7	TRBD2	.	TGTGCCAGCAGCACGACTAGCGGCAGCTCCTACGAGCAGTACTTC	CASSTTSGSSYEQYF
TRBV2	TRBJ2-7	.	.	TGTGCCTGCAGTGAAAGCCGGGGGCTTTCCTACCAGCAGTACTTC	CACSESRGLSYQQYF
TRBV6-4	TRBJ1-1	.	.	TGTGCCAGCCGGAAAGAAGCGAACACTGAAGCTTTCTTT	CASRKEANTEAFF
TRBV7-2	TRBJ2-7	TRBD2	.	TGTGCCAGCAGCCCCGCGGGAGGGGAAGTCTACGAGCAGTACTTC	CASSPAGGEVYEQYF
TRBV19	TRBJ2-2	TRBD2	.	TGTGCCAGTAGTATGGGACTAGCGATAAACACCGGGGAGCTGTTTTTT	CASSMGLAINTGELFF
TRBV27	TRBJ1-5	TRBD1	.	TGTGCCAGCAGTTCCCGACAGGGGTTAAGCAATCAGCCCCAGCATTTT	CASSSRQGLSNQPQHF
TRBV5-1	TRBJ2-1	TRBD2	.	TGCGCCAGCAGCTTGATGGATAGCGGGAGCTTGGCCAATGAGCAGTTCTTC	CASSLMDSGSLANEQFF
TRBV30	TRBJ1-6	.	.	TGTGCCTGGAGAGGAGACGGGGATTCACCCCTCCACTTT	CAWRGDGDSPLHF
TRBV20-1	TRBJ1-2	TRBD1	.	TGCAGTGCTAGACGTTTTTCGGGACAGTCTAACTATGGCTACACCTTC	CSARRFSGQSNYGYTF
TRBV20-1	TRBJ1-5	.	.	TGCAGTGCCTCACCGGACAGATCGAGCAATCAGCCCCAGCATTTT	CSASPDRSSNQPQHF
TRBV23-1	TRBJ1-4	.	.	TGCGCCAGCAGTCAATCGGAGGGACCTAATGAAAAACTGTTTTTT	CASSQSEGPNEKLFF
TRBV6-1	TRBJ2-3	TRBD1	few	TGTGCCAGCAGGACCACAGGGGGCAATACGGATACGCAGTATTTT	CASRTTGGNTDTQYF
TRBV12-3/TRBV12-4	TRBJ2-2	.	.	TGTGCCAGCAGTTTACATCCCGGGGAGCTGTTTTTT	CASSLHPGELFF
TRBV5-1	TRBJ1-1	TRBD1	.	TGCGCCAGCAGCGTCCCAGGGGGAGGAATGAACACTGAAGCTTTCTTT	CASSVPGGGMNTEAFF
TRBV11-2	TRBJ1-2	.	.	TGTGCCAGCAGCTTATACGGCAACCCTTATGGCTACACCTTC	CASSLYGNPYGYTF
TRBV29-1	TRBJ2-1	TRBD2	.	TGCAGCGTTGGCGGGAGTTCCTACAATGAGCAGTTCTTC	CSVGGSSYNEQFF
TRBV4-3	TRBJ2-1	TRBD2	.	TGCGCCAGCAGCCAAGATAGCGGGAGCACCTACAATGAGCAGTTCTTC	CASSQDSGSTYNEQFF
TRBV19	TRBJ1-1	TRBD1	.	TGTGCCTCCGGGACAGCGATGAACACTGAAGCTTTCTTT	CASGTAMNTEAFF
TRBV10-3	TRBJ1-1	.	.	TGTGCCATCAGTGAGGGGGATGAAGCTTTCTTT	CAISEGDEAFF
TRBV20-1	TRBJ2-1	TRBD1	once	TGCAGTGCTAGAGATTTCCGAGGACAGGGGAACGGTGAGCAGTTCTTC	CSARDFRGQGNGEQFF
TRBV9	TRBJ2-1	TRBD1	.	TGTGCCAGCAGCGTGCTCCGGGACAGGGGTGATGAGCAGTTCTTC	CASSVLRDRGDEQFF
TRBV30	TRBJ1-3	.	.	TGTGCCTGGGACCGCCAGAGCTCTGGAAACACCATATATTTT	CAWDRQSSGNTIYF
TRBV20-1	TRBJ1-1	.	.	TGCAGTGCTAGAGCCCACAGTCAGAAAGCTTTCTTT	CSARAHSQKAFF
TRBV10-3	TRBJ2-5	TRBD1	.	TGTGCCATCCAAACAAGGACAGGGGAGCAAGAGACCCAGTACTTC	CAIQTRTGEQETQYF
TRBV27	TRBJ2-7	.	.	TGTGCCAGCAGTTCTAGGACCAGACACGAGCAGTACTTC	CASSSRTRHEQYF
TRBV6-1	TRBJ2-1	TRBD2	.	TGTGCCAGCAGCCAACGAACCGGGACTAGCGGATACAATGAGCAGTTCTTC	CASSQRTGTSGYNEQFF
TRBV3-1	TRBJ2-5	TRBD2	once	TGTGCCAGCAGCCAAGGTCTAGCGGGAGGCCAAGAGACCCAGTACTTC	CASSQGLAGGQETQYF
TRBV7-3	TRBJ2-2	.	.	TGTGCCAGCAGCTTACTACAGCCCCAAGGGGAGCTGTTTTTT	CASSLLQPQGELFF
TRBV30	TRBJ1-2	.	once	TGTGCCTGGAATGGTGTGGACAGTTCGGTTGGCTACACCTTC	CAWNGVDSSVGYTF
TRBV13	TRBJ2-2	TRBD1	.	TGTGCCAGCAGTCAACAGGGGGCGGTCACCGGGGAGCTGTTTTTT	CASSQQGAVTGELFF
TRBV9	TRBJ2-5	.	once	TGTGCCAGCAGCGTTTTGGGGGAAGAGACCCAGTACTTC	CASSVLGEETQYF